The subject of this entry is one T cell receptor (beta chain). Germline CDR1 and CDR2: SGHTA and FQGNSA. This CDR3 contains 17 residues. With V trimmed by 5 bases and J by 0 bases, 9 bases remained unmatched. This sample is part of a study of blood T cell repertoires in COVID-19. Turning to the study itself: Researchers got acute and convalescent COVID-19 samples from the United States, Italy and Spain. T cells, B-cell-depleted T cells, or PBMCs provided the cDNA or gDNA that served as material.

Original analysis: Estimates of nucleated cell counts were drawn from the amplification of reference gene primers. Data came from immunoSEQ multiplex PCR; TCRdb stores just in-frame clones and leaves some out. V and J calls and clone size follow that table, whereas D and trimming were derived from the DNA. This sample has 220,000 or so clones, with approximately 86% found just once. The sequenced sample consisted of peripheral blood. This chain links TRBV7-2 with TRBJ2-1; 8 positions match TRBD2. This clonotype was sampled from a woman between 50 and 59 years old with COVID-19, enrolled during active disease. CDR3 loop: CASSPGLAVSSYNEQFF. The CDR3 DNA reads TGTGCCAGCAGCCCCGGACTAGCCGTTAGCTCCTACAATGAGCAGTTCTTC.